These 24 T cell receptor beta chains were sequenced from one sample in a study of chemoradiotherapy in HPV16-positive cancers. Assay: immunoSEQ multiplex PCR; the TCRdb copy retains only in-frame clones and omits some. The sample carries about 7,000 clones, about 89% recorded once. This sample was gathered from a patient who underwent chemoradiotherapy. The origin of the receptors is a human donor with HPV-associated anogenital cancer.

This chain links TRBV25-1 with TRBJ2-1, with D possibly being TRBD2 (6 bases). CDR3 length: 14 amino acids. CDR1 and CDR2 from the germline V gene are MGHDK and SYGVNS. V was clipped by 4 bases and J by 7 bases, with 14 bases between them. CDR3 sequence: CASSVPGLINEQFF. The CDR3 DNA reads TGTGCCAGCAGTGTCCCGGGACTGATAAATGAGCAGTTCTTC.

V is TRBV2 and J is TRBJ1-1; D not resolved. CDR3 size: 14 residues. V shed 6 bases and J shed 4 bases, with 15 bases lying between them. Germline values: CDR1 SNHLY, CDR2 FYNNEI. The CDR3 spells CASRSGVVGTEAFF. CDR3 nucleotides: TGTGCCAGCAGGAGCGGGGTGGTCGGCACTGAAGCTTTCTTT.

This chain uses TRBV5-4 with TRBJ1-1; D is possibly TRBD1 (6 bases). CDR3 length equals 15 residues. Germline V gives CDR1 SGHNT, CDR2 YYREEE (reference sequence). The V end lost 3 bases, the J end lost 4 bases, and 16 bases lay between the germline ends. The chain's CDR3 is CASSYGYGGGTEAFF. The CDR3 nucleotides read TGTGCCAGCAGCTATGGATATGGAGGGGGCACTGAAGCTTTCTTT.

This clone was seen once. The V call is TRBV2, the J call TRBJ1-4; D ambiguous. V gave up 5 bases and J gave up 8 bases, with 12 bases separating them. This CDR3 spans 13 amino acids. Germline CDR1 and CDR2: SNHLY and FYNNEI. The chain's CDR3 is CASSFRGSEKLFF. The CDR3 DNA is TGTGCCAGCAGTTTTCGAGGGTCCGAAAAACTGTTTTTT. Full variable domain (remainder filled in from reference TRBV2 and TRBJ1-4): EPEVTQTPSHQVTQMGQEVILRCVPISNHLYFYWYRQILGQKVEFLVSFYNNEISEKSEIFDDQFSVERPDGSNFTLKIRSTKLEDSAMYFCASSFRGSEKLFFGSGTQLSVL.

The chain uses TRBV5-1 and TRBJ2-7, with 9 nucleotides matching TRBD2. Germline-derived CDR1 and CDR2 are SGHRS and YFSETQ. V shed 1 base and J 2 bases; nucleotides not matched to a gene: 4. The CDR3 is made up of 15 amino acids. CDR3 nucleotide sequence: TGCGCCAGCAGCTTGTCTAGCGGGATAACCTACGAGCAGTACTTC. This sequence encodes CASSLSSGITYEQYF.

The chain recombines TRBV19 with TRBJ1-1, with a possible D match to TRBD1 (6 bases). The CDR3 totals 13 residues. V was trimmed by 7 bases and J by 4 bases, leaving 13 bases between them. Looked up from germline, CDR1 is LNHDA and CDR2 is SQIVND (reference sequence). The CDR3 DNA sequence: TGTGCCAGTAAGGTAAGGGGGACCACTGAAGCTTTCTTT. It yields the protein CASKVRGTTEAFF. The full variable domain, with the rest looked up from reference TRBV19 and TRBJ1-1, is DGGITQSPKYLFRKEGQNVTLSCEQNLNHDAMYWYRQDPGQGLRLIYYSQIVNDFQKGDIAEGYSVSREKKESFPLTVTSAQKNPTAFYLCASKVRGTTEAFFGQGTRLTVV.

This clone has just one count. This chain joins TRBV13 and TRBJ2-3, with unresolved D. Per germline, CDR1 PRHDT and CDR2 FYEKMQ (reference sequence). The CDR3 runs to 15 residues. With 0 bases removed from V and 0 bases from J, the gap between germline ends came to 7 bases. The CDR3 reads CASSLGPASTDTQYF. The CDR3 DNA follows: TGTGCCAGCAGCTTAGGTCCAGCTAGCACAGATACGCAGTATTTT.

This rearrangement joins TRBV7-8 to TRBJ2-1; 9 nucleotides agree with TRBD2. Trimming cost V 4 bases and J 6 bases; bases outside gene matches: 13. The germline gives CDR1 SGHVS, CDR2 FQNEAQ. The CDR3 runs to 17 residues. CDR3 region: CASSSRLGGTSSNEQFF. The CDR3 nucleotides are TGTGCCAGCAGCTCCCGCTTAGGGGGGACTAGCAGCAATGAGCAGTTCTTC.

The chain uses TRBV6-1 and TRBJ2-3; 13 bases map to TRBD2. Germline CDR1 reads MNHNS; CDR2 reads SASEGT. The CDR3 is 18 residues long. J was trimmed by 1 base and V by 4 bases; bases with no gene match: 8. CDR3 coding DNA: TGTGCCAGCAGTGCGACTAGCGGGGGGATCGGCGGCACAGATACGCAGTATTTT. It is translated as CASSATSGGIGGTDTQYF.

The CDR3 reads CAISEPRQEWKRVSTGELFF. CDR3 in DNA: TGTGCCATCAGTGAGCCGCGACAGGAATGGAAGAGGGTTAGCACCGGGGAGCTGTTTTTT. The chain has TRBV10-3 and TRBJ2-2; D perhaps matches TRBD1 (6 bases). The germline V and J ends were trimmed by 2 bases and 4 bases, with 26 bases remaining between them. In germline, CDR1 is ENHRY, CDR2 SYGVKD. The CDR3 covers 20 residues.

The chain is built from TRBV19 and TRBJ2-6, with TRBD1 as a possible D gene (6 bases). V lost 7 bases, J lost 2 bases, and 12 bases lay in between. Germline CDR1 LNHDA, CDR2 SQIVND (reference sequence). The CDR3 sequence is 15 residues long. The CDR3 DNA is TGTGCCAGTACTAACAGGGATCCTGGGGCCAACGTCCTGACTTTC. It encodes CASTNRDPGANVLTF.

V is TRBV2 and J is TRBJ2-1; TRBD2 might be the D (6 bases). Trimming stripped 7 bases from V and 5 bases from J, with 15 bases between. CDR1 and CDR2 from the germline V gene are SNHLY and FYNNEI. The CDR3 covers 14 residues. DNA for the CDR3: TGTGCCAGCATTCTAATGGGACTTAACAATGAGCAGTTCTTC. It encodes CASILMGLNNEQFF.

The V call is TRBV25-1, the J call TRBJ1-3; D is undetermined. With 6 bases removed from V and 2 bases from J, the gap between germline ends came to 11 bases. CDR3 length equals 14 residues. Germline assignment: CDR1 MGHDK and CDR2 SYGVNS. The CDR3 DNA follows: TGTGCCAGCAGCAACAAGAGGGCTGGAAACACCATATATTTT. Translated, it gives CASSNKRAGNTIYF. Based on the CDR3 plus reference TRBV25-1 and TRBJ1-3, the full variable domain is EADIYQTPRYLVIGTGKKITLECSQTMGHDKMYWYQQDPGMELHLIHYSYGVNSTEKGDLSSESTVSRIRTEHFPLTLESARPSHTSQYLCASSNKRAGNTIYFGEGSWLTVV.

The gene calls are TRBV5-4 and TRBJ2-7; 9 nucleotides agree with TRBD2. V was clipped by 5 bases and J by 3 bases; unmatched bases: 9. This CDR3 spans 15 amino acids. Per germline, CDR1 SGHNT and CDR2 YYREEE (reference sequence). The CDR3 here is CASSFPSGEGYEQYF. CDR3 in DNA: TGTGCCAGCAGTTTTCCTAGCGGGGAAGGCTACGAGCAGTACTTC.

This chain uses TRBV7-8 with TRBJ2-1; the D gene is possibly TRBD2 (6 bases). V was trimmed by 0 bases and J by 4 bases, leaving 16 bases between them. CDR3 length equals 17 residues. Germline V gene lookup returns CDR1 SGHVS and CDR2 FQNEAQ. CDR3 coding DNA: TGTGCCAGCAGCTTAGCGGGGGACTCCCGGGGTTACAATGAGCAGTTCTTC. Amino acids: CASSLAGDSRGYNEQFF.

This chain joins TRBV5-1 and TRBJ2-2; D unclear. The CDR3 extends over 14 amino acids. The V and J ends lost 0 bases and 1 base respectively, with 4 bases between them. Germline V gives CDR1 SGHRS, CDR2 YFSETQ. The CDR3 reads CASSLGLNTGELFF. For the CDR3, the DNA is TGCGCCAGCAGCTTGGGACTGAACACCGGGGAGCTGTTTTTT. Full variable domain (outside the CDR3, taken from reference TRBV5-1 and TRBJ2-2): KAGVTQTPRYLIKTRGQQVTLSCSPISGHRSVSWYQQTPGQGLQFLFEYFSETQRNKGNFPGRFSGRQFSNSRSEMNVSTLELGDSALYLCASSLGLNTGELFFGEGSRLTVL.

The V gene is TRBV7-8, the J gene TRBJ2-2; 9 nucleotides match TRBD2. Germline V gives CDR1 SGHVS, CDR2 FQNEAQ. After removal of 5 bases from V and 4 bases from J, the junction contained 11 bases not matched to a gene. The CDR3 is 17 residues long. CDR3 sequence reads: CASSPLAGVGITGELFF. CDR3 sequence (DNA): TGTGCCAGCAGCCCTTTAGCGGGAGTCGGGATCACCGGGGAGCTGTTTTTT. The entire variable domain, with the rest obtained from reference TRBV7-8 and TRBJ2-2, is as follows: GAGVSQSPRYKVAKRGQDVALRCDPISGHVSLFWYQQALGQGPEFLTYFQNEAQLDKSGLPSDRFFAERPEGSVSTLKIQRTQQEDSAVYLCASSPLAGVGITGELFFGEGSRLTVL.

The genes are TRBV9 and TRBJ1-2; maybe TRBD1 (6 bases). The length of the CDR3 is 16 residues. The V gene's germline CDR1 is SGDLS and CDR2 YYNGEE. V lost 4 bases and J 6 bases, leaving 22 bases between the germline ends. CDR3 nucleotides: TGTGCCAGCAGCCACCCCCAGGGGAGAGGGTATGATGGCTACACCTTC. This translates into CASSHPQGRGYDGYTF.

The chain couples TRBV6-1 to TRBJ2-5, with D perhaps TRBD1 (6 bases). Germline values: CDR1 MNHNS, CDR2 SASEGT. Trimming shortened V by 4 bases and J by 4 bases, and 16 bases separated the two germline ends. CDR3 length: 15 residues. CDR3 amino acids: CASSAQGSSPETQYF. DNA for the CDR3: TGTGCCAGCAGTGCACAGGGATCGTCTCCAGAGACCCAGTACTTC.

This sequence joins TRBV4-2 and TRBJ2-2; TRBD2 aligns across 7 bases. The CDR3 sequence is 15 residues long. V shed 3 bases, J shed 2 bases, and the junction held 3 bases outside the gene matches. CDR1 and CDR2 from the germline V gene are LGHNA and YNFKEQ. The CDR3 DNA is TGTGCCAGCAGCCAGGGGGGGGTCAACACCGGGGAGCTGTTTTTT. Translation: CASSQGGVNTGELFF.

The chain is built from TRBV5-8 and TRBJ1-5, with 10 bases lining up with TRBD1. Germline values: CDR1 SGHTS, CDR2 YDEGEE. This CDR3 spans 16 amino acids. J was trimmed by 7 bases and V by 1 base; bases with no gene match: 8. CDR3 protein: CASSLIRDRGVQPQHF. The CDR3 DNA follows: TGTGCCAGCAGCTTGATCCGGGACAGGGGAGTCCAGCCCCAGCATTTT.

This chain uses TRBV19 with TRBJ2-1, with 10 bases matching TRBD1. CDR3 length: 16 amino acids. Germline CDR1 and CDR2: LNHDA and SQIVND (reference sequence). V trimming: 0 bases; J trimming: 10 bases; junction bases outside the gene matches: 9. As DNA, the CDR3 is TGTGCCAGTAGTATAGATTCCTCGGGACAGGGGCAGGAGCAGTTCTTC. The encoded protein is CASSIDSSGQGQEQFF. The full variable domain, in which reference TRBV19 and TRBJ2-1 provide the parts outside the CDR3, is DGGITQSPKYLFRKEGQNVTLSCEQNLNHDAMYWYRQDPGQGLRLIYYSQIVNDFQKGDIAEGYSVSREKKESFPLTVTSAQKNPTAFYLCASSIDSSGQGQEQFFGPGTRLTVL.

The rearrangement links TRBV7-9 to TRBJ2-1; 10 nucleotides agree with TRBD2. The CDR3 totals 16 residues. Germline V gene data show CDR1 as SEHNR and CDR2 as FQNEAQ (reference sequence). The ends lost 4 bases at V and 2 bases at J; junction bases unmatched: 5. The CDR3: CASSYTGTSAYNEQFF. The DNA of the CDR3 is TGTGCCAGCAGCTACACCGGGACTAGCGCCTACAATGAGCAGTTCTTC. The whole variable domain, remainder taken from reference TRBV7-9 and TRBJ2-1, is DTGVSQNPRHKITKRGQNVTFRCDPISEHNRLYWYRQTLGQGPEFLTYFQNEAQLEKSRLLSDRFSAERPKGSFSTLEIQRTEQGDSAMYLCASSYTGTSAYNEQFFGPGTRLTVL.

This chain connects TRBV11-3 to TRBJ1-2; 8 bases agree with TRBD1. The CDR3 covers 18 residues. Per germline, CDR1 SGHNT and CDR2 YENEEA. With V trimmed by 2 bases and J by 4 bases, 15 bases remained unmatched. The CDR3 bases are TGTGCCAGCAGCTTATCCCCTCCCAGGGGGCGGCTACTCTATGGCTACACCTTC. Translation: CASSLSPPRGRLLYGYTF.